The next 10 T cell receptor beta chains were all read from a single sample in a study of T cell repertoires in cytomegalovirus infection. TCRdb reprocessed the reads with MiXCR, giving one entry per CDR3 protein. Of around 490,000 distinct CDR3 sequences detected, around 27% appear once; the ten largest clones hold less than 15%. Sequenced: PBMCs. Receptor source: a human donor in good health (CMV status not recorded). Some clones in this sample may be carry-over from other donors' samples.

This clonotype was seen only a few times. The chain has TRBV25-1 and TRBJ1-2, with a tentative D call TRBD1 (5 bases). Deletions cut 4 bases from V and 8 bases from J, with 14 bases between. CDR3 length: 13 amino acids. CDR1 and CDR2 from the germline V gene are MGHDK and SYGVNS. The CDR3 sequence: CASSGGNLDGYTF. The CDR3 nucleotides are TGTGCCAGCAGTGGGGGGAATCTCGACGGCTACACCTTC.

This clonotype turned up a few times. The chain couples TRBV24-1 to TRBJ2-5; 8 bases line up with TRBD1. The CDR3 length is 14 residues. J gave up 5 bases and V 4 bases, and 5 bases lay outside the gene matches. Looked up from germline, CDR1 is KGHDR and CDR2 is SFDVKD. CDR3 residues: CATSDRQGTETQYF. The CDR3 DNA is TGTGCCACCAGTGACCGACAGGGGACGGAGACCCAGTACTTC.

The chain couples TRBV11-3 to TRBJ1-1; D unresolved. Trimming left V 4 bases short and J 3 bases short, with 12 bases between. CDR3 size: 14 residues. Germline CDR1 reads SGHNT; CDR2 reads YENEEA. CDR3 region: CASSWRPPYTEAFF. The CDR3 DNA is TGTGCCAGCAGCTGGAGACCCCCTTACACTGAAGCTTTCTTT.

This clonotype was observed at least ten times. The chain uses TRBV7-2 and TRBJ2-5; D possibly corresponds to TRBD2 (6 bases). The CDR3 is 13 amino acids. The germline gives CDR1 SGHTA, CDR2 FQGNSA. V was cut by 3 bases and J by 5 bases, with 10 bases left in between. This CDR3 reads CASSFSGGETQYF. The CDR3 coding sequence is TGTGCCAGCAGCTTTAGCGGTGGGGAGACCCAGTACTTC.

V is TRBV28 and J is TRBJ2-5; unclear D gene. The CDR3 covers 15 residues. V lost 6 bases to trimming and J lost 2 bases, with 16 bases between them. Per germline, CDR1 MDHEN and CDR2 SYDVKM. The CDR3 protein is CASRPFGWMQETQYF. CDR3 DNA: TGTGCCAGCAGACCCTTCGGCTGGATGCAAGAGACCCAGTACTTC. Looking up the rest from reference TRBV28 and TRBJ2-5 gives the full variable domain: DVKVTQSSRYLVKRTGEKVFLECVQDMDHENMFWYRQDPGLGLRLIYFSYDVKMKEKGDIPEGYSVSREKKERFSLILESASTNQTSMYLCASRPFGWMQETQYFGPGTRLLVL.

This clonotype was counted a single time. The chain has TRBV10-3 and TRBJ2-1, with 12 bases that match TRBD2. Germline V lookup: CDR1 ENHRY, CDR2 SYGVKD. This CDR3 contains 13 residues. V lost 10 bases to trimming and J lost 7 bases; unmatched junction nucleotides: 5. CDR3 nucleotides: TGTGCCAGCTGGACTAGCGGGAAAAATGAGCAGTTCTTC. Its translation is CASWTSGKNEQFF.

The table lists this clonotype with a few counts. The chain links TRBV5-4 to TRBJ1-4; D is unresolved. Germline V gives CDR1 SGHNT, CDR2 YYREEE (reference sequence). The V end lost 5 bases, the J end lost 6 bases, and 17 bases lay between the germline ends. The CDR3 extends over 15 amino acids. The CDR3 sequence is CASSSGLPRDEKLFF. The CDR3 region has the DNA TGTGCCAGCAGTTCCGGACTCCCGCGAGATGAAAAACTGTTTTTT. Full variable domain (missing parts from reference TRBV5-4 and TRBJ1-4): ETGVTQSPTHLIKTRGQQVTLRCSSQSGHNTVSWYQQALGQGPQFIFQYYREEENGRGNFPPRFSGLQFPNYSSELNVNALELDDSALYLCASSSGLPRDEKLFFGSGTQLSVL.

This clonotype was seen a handful of times. J is TRBJ1-5 and V is TRBV7-9, with D unresolved. Trimming removed 1 base at V and 6 bases at J, with 10 bases between. This CDR3 comprises 14 residues. Per germline, CDR1 SEHNR and CDR2 FQNEAQ (reference sequence). The CDR3 loop is CASSLDWGGQPQHF. The CDR3 coding sequence is TGTGCCAGCAGCTTAGATTGGGGAGGTCAGCCCCAGCATTTT.

This clonotype was recorded many times. The rearrangement joins TRBV14 to TRBJ2-6; D is possibly TRBD1 or TRBD2 (5 bases each). The germline V gene encodes CDR1 SGHDN and CDR2 FVKESK. This CDR3 is built from 17 residues. V lost 3 bases to trimming and J lost 4 bases, with 16 bases between them. As DNA, the CDR3 is TGTGCCAGCAGCCACCGGGACGGCGTGCTCGGGGCCAACGTCCTGACTTTC. Its translation is CASSHRDGVLGANVLTF.

On this clonotype: A read error may explain this, as a much larger clone is one base away. The CDR3 sequence is CASGPNRPYNEQFF. As DNA, the CDR3 is TGTGCCAGCGGTCCTAACAGGCCCTACAATGAGCAGTTCTTC. The chain recombines TRBV28 with TRBJ2-1; TRBD1 might be the D (5 bases). V was clipped by 8 bases and J by 2 bases, with 13 bases between them. Germline V gene sequence: CDR1 MDHEN, CDR2 SYDVKM. This CDR3 is 14 amino acids long.